A single sample gave rise to the 29 T cell receptor beta chains below, sequenced in a study of blood T cell repertoires in COVID-19. The assay was immunoSEQ multiplex PCR, and TCRdb's table has in-frame clones only and misses some. The sample yields roughly 120,000 clones, 80% to 90% seen once. Sequencing was performed on peripheral blood. These receptor sequences come from a man aged 65 to 79 with active or convalescent COVID-19.

As to this clone: The same CDR3 also results from other DNA sequences found in this sample. The V and J genes are TRBV19 and TRBJ2-3, with TRBD2 identical over 14 bases. This CDR3 is built from 15 residues. Germline trimming cut 4 bases from V and 5 bases from J; bases unmatched to any gene: 2. In germline, CDR1 is LNHDA, CDR2 SQIVND (reference sequence). The CDR3 loop is CASSTGLAGGDTQYF. CDR3 sequence (DNA): TGTGCCAGTAGTACCGGACTAGCGGGAGGAGATACGCAGTATTTT. Variable domain in full (rest from reference TRBV19 and TRBJ2-3): DGGITQSPKYLFRKEGQNVTLSCEQNLNHDAMYWYRQDPGQGLRLIYYSQIVNDFQKGDIAEGYSVSREKKESFPLTVTSAQKNPTAFYLCASSTGLAGGDTQYFGPGTRLTVL.

This chain joins TRBV27 and TRBJ2-1; 10 positions agree with TRBD1. The V gene end was trimmed by 5 bases and the J gene end by 8 bases; junction bases not matched to a gene: 15. This CDR3 contains 17 residues. Germline V gene lookup returns CDR1 MNHEY and CDR2 SMNVEV (reference sequence). The CDR3 reads CASSPTKPGQGLHEQFF. CDR3 DNA sequence: TGTGCCAGCAGTCCTACGAAGCCGGGACAGGGGTTACATGAGCAGTTCTTC.

This chain links TRBV18 with TRBJ2-3; no clear D. Trimming removed 3 bases from V and 0 bases from J, with 13 bases in between. Germline V CDR1 and CDR2: KGHSH, LQKENI. The CDR3 consists of 16 residues. CDR3 region: CASSPVAGHSTDTQYF. Written as DNA, the CDR3 is TGTGCCAGCTCACCCGTTGCTGGGCATAGCACAGATACGCAGTATTTT. The full variable domain, completed using reference TRBV18 and TRBJ2-3, is NAGVMQNPRHLVRRRGQEARLRCSPMKGHSHVYWYRQLPEEGLKFMVYLQKENIIDESGMPKERFSAEFPKEGPSILRIQQVVRGDSAAYFCASSPVAGHSTDTQYFGPGTRLTVL.

The rearrangement uses TRBV2 and TRBJ2-4, with D maybe TRBD2 (6 bases). Trimming took off 7 bases at V and 9 bases at J, with 19 bases between the two ends. CDR1 is SNHLY, CDR2 FYNNEI, per germline. The CDR3 totals 14 residues. DNA for the CDR3: TGTGCCAGCAAGAAGGGACCCGGGGGTCTCATTCAGTACTTC. Translating gives CASKKGPGGLIQYF.

The V gene is TRBV27, the J gene TRBJ1-1; 8 bases align to TRBD1. CDR1 is MNHEY, CDR2 SMNVEV, per germline (reference sequence). The trim removed 5 bases at V and 2 bases at J, leaving 7 bases unmatched. The CDR3 runs to 15 residues. Here the CDR3 reads CASSAPGTGNTEAFF. Here the CDR3 DNA reads TGTGCCAGCAGTGCCCCCGGGACAGGCAACACTGAAGCTTTCTTT.

The CDR3 reads CASSLQGVGTDTQYF. For the CDR3, the DNA is TGTGCCAGCAGCTTACAGGGGGTGGGCACAGATACGCAGTATTTT. J is TRBJ2-3 and V is TRBV7-6; 7 positions agree with TRBD1. V was pared by 2 bases and J by 1 base, with 3 bases of the junction left unmatched. Germline lookup yields CDR1 SGHVS and CDR2 FNYEAQ. The CDR3 contains 15 residues.

The chain uses TRBV28 and TRBJ1-2, with 9 bases that match TRBD1. The germline V gene encodes CDR1 MDHEN and CDR2 SYDVKM. The CDR3 extends over 17 amino acids. After removal of 7 bases from V and 4 bases from J, the junction contained 16 bases not matched to a gene. The DNA for the CDR3 is TGTGCCAGCACCTCAAGAAGTGGGACGACAGGGGGCTATGGCTACACCTTC. It is translated as CASTSRSGTTGGYGYTF.

The J gene is TRBJ2-7, the V gene TRBV27; 8 bases agree with TRBD2. From germline, CDR1 is MNHEY and CDR2 SMNVEV (reference sequence). CDR3 length equals 15 residues. V lost 1 base to trimming and J lost 6 bases; unmatched junction nucleotides: 8. The CDR3 nucleotides are TGTGCCAGCAGTTTATTCTCGCGGGAGGAGGGCGAGCAGTACTTC. It encodes CASSLFSREEGEQYF.

The chain carries TRBV12-3 or TRBV12-4 and TRBJ2-1, with TRBD2 matching over 9 bases. The J segment lost 8 bases and the V segment lost 6 bases, leaving 2 bases of the junction unmatched. This CDR3 has 12 residues. The CDR3 sequence is CASRGLADEQFF. In nucleotides, the CDR3 is TGTGCCAGCAGGGGACTAGCCGATGAGCAGTTCTTC.

As DNA, the CDR3 is TGTGCCAGTAGTGGCCAGGACAGCAAAAGTGGCAATCAGCCCCAGCATTTT. The encoded protein is CASSGQDSKSGNQPQHF. The chain combines TRBV19 with TRBJ1-5; possibly TRBD1 for D (6 bases). The CDR3 runs 17 residues. Germline CDR1 and CDR2: LNHDA and SQIVND (reference sequence). V was pared by 5 bases and J by 2 bases, with 19 bases between.

The chain has TRBV13 and TRBJ2-6; 10 positions match TRBD2. Unmatched junction bases numbered 10, after V lost 5 bases and J lost 3 bases. The CDR3 is 18 amino acids. The germline V gene has CDR1 PRHDT and CDR2 FYEKMQ (reference sequence). The CDR3 DNA follows: TGTGCCAGCAGCCACCGGCGGCTAGCGGGAGTTGGGGCCAACGTCCTGACTTTC. Protein sequence: CASSHRRLAGVGANVLTF.

This clone was recorded a few times. This sequence joins TRBV28 and TRBJ1-3; D is undetermined. V lost 9 bases, J lost 0 bases, and 12 bases lay in between. CDR3 length equals 14 residues. Germline assignment: CDR1 MDHEN and CDR2 SYDVKM. The CDR3 bases are TGTGCCAGTTTCGGACTGCGCTCTGGAAACACCATATATTTT. Amino acids: CASFGLRSGNTIYF.

The chain couples TRBV11-2 to TRBJ2-7; D perhaps matches TRBD1 (6 bases). Germline values: CDR1 SGHAT, CDR2 FQNNGV. The CDR3 loop spans 13 amino acids. The germline V and J ends were trimmed by 1 base and 2 bases, with 6 bases remaining between them. CDR3 sequence: CASSLGGPYEQYF. In DNA form, the CDR3 reads TGTGCCAGCAGCTTAGGGGGGCCCTACGAGCAGTACTTC.

CDR3 coding DNA: TGTGCCAGTACTGGAGGCAGCCTTTATGGCTACACCTTC. It is translated as CASTGGSLYGYTF. This rearrangement joins TRBV19 to TRBJ1-2; D gene unclear. Germline V CDR1 and CDR2: LNHDA, SQIVND (reference sequence). The length of the CDR3 is 13 residues. V lost 7 bases to trimming and J lost 5 bases, with 14 bases between them.

J is TRBJ1-5 and V is TRBV19; no clear D. CDR3 size: 14 residues. Deletions cut 6 bases from V and 1 base from J, with 10 bases between. Germline V gene data show CDR1 as LNHDA and CDR2 as SQIVND (reference sequence). The chain's CDR3 is CASRQQASNQPQHF. The CDR3 nucleotides are TGTGCCAGTAGACAGCAGGCGAGCAATCAGCCCCAGCATTTT.

The J gene is TRBJ1-3, the V gene TRBV7-9, with D unresolved. In germline, CDR1 is SEHNR, CDR2 FQNEAQ (reference sequence). Trimming stripped 3 bases from V and 0 bases from J, with 15 bases between. The CDR3 is 17 amino acids. The DNA of the CDR3 is TGTGCCAGCAGCTTGGTATGGGGAGGCTACTCTGGAAACACCATATATTTT. Its translation is CASSLVWGGYSGNTIYF.

The CDR3 reads CASGDRVDTGELFF. CDR3 DNA sequence: TGTGCCAGCGGGGACAGGGTTGACACCGGGGAGCTGTTTTTT. The chain recombines TRBV5-4 with TRBJ2-2; 9 positions match TRBD1. Germline trimming cut 7 bases from V and 3 bases from J; bases unmatched to any gene: 4. The CDR3 totals 14 residues. The V gene's germline CDR1 is SGHNT and CDR2 YYREEE (reference sequence).

The chain links TRBV27 to TRBJ2-7, with a weak D call TRBD1 (5 bases). V lost 3 bases and J lost 2, with 8 bases in between. The CDR3 is made up of 13 amino acids. CDR1 is MNHEY, CDR2 SMNVEV, per germline (reference sequence). CDR3 amino acids: CASSLGPPYEQYF. Here the CDR3 DNA reads TGTGCCAGCAGTTTGGGGCCCCCCTACGAGCAGTACTTC.

The V gene is TRBV19, the J gene TRBJ1-1; D possibly corresponds to TRBD1 (5 bases). The germline V and J ends were trimmed by 7 bases and 4 bases, with 13 bases remaining between them. This CDR3 region has 13 residues. From germline, CDR1 is LNHDA and CDR2 SQIVND (reference sequence). The DNA of the CDR3 is TGTGCCAGTAAGCCACAGGTAGGCACTGAAGCTTTCTTT. Protein product: CASKPQVGTEAFF.

The V call is TRBV21-1, the J call TRBJ2-5; TRBD1 was called by the table and not checked on the DNA. TRBV21-1 is shown as a pseudogene. CDR3 length: 14 amino acids. Here the CDR3 reads CASSRGTAQETQYF. The DNA of the CDR3 is TGTGCCAGCAGCAGAGGGACAGCGCAAGAGACCCAGTACTTC.

The gene calls are TRBV12-3 or TRBV12-4 and TRBJ1-5; D is possibly TRBD1 (6 bases). Trimming removed 4 bases from V and 7 bases from J, with 11 bases in between. This CDR3 contains 13 residues. CDR3 protein: CASSSPGAQPQHF. The CDR3 DNA reads as TGTGCCAGCAGTTCACCAGGGGCACAGCCCCAGCATTTT.

J is TRBJ2-1 and V is TRBV21-1; no DNA check was done on the table's D call, TRBD2. TRBV21-1 is noted as a pseudogene. This CDR3 is 17 amino acids long. The CDR3 loop is CASSRIEREASDNEQFF. CDR3 bases: TGTGCCAGCAGCAGGATTGAGCGGGAGGCGTCCGACAATGAGCAGTTCTTC.

The chain is built from TRBV4-1 and TRBJ1-1; possible D gene TRBD1, 5 bases. The germline V and J ends were trimmed by 0 bases and 1 base, with 15 bases remaining between them. The CDR3 is 17 amino acids. Germline V gene lookup returns CDR1 MGHRA and CDR2 YSYEKL. In DNA, the CDR3 is TGCGCCAGCAGCCAAGATTCACCTTGGGGGGGGAACACTGAAGCTTTCTTT. Translated, it gives CASSQDSPWGGNTEAFF.

The gene calls are TRBV29-1 and TRBJ2-7, with TRBD2 matching over 11 bases. CDR1 is SQVTM and CDR2 is ANQGSEA in the germline V gene. After removal of 1 base from V and 2 bases from J, the junction contained 7 bases not matched to a gene. The CDR3 is 16 residues long. The DNA of the CDR3 is TGCAGCGTTGAAGGTCGCGGGACTAGCGGAACCTACGAGCAGTACTTC. Translation gives CSVEGRGTSGTYEQYF.

This rearrangement joins TRBV19 to TRBJ1-5; D ambiguous. The V end was cut by 3 bases, the J end by 4 bases, with 13 bases between. The V gene's germline CDR1 is LNHDA and CDR2 SQIVND (reference sequence). The CDR3 has 15 amino acids. The chain's CDR3 is CASSIFSATNQPQHF. The CDR3 DNA is TGTGCCAGTAGTATTTTCTCGGCGACTAATCAGCCCCAGCATTTT.

This chain connects TRBV5-8 to TRBJ2-3, with 10 bases matching TRBD2. This CDR3 contains 15 residues. V dropped 3 bases and J dropped 4; count of bases not matched to a gene: 5. Germline V gene data show CDR1 as SGHTS and CDR2 as YDEGEE. CDR3 region: CASSSESGRADTQYF. CDR3 bases: TGTGCCAGCAGCTCGGAGAGCGGGAGGGCAGATACGCAGTATTTT. The full variable domain, rest sourced from reference TRBV5-8 and TRBJ2-3, is EAGVTQSPTHLIKTRGQQATLRCSPISGHTSVYWYQQALGLGLQFLLWYDEGEERNRGNFPPRFSGRQFPNYSSELNVNALELEDSALYLCASSSESGRADTQYFGPGTRLTVL.

The chain has TRBV19 and TRBJ1-1; D is unresolved. Germline CDR1 LNHDA, CDR2 SQIVND (reference sequence). V dropped 5 bases and J dropped 1 base, with 5 bases sitting between them. The CDR3 contains 12 residues. The CDR3, as DNA: TGTGCCAGTAGTCTGTGGAACACTGAAGCTTTCTTT. Amino acids: CASSLWNTEAFF. The full variable domain, in which reference TRBV19 and TRBJ1-1 provide the parts outside the CDR3, is DGGITQSPKYLFRKEGQNVTLSCEQNLNHDAMYWYRQDPGQGLRLIYYSQIVNDFQKGDIAEGYSVSREKKESFPLTVTSAQKNPTAFYLCASSLWNTEAFFGQGTRLTVV.

This clone has only a few counts. J is TRBJ2-1 and V is TRBV25-1; D is uncertain. The length of the CDR3 is 12 residues. Trimming removed 7 bases from V and 9 bases from J, with 13 bases in between. Per the germline V gene, CDR1 is MGHDK and CDR2 is SYGVNS. CDR3 sequence (DNA): TGTGCCAGCACCCAATTGTCAGGTGAGCAGTTCTTC. Translation: CASTQLSGEQFF.

The chain's CDR3 is CASSLFGNQPQHF. Here the CDR3 DNA reads TGTGCCAGCAGCTTATTCGGGAATCAGCCCCAGCATTTT. V is TRBV7-6 and J is TRBJ1-5; no clear D. Germline V gene sequence: CDR1 SGHVS, CDR2 FNYEAQ. Between the trimmed V and J ends, which lost 2 bases and 4 bases, there was a span of 6 bases. The CDR3 has 13 residues.